The 8 T cell receptor beta chains below were found in one sample sequenced in a study of blood T cell repertoires in COVID-19. Using immunoSEQ multiplex PCR, the repertoire was profiled, and TCRdb retains in-frame clones only, with some absent. The repertoire holds about 43,000 clones, with 87% as singletons. Sample: peripheral blood. These receptors originate from a man aged 55 to 70 with active COVID-19.

The chain has TRBV28 and TRBJ1-4, with a weak D call TRBD1 (5 bases). CDR1 and CDR2 (germline): MDHEN, SYDVKM. CDR3 size: 12 residues. V was pared by 10 bases and J by 6 bases, with 12 bases between. The CDR3: CAITGGDEKLFF. The DNA of the CDR3 is TGTGCCATCACGGGGGGGGATGAAAAACTGTTTTTT.

The V gene is TRBV9, the J gene TRBJ2-5; 8 bases align to TRBD1. The CDR3 has 14 amino acids. The V and J ends lost 4 bases and 5 bases, in that order; junction bases with no gene match: 7. Germline V gives CDR1 SGDLS, CDR2 YYNGEE. The CDR3 DNA reads TGTGCCAGCAGCCCGACGGACAGGGAGGAGACCCAGTACTTC. This gives the protein CASSPTDREETQYF.

The V call is TRBV5-1, the J call TRBJ1-1; maybe TRBD1 (5 bases). Germline values: CDR1 SGHRS, CDR2 YFSETQ. The CDR3 totals 13 residues. Trimming removed 4 bases at V and 4 bases at J, with 11 bases between. CDR3 in DNA: TGCGCCAGCAGCCTGGACGGGGGCACTGAAGCTTTCTTT. Protein product: CASSLDGGTEAFF.

The chain carries TRBV4-1 and TRBJ2-2, with 14 bases that match TRBD2. Germline V lookup: CDR1 MGHRA, CDR2 YSYEKL. This CDR3 has 16 residues. V gave up 0 bases and J gave up 6 bases; unmatched junction bases: 0. CDR3 in amino acids: CASSQETSGGAGELFF. The CDR3 bases are TGCGCCAGCAGCCAAGAGACTAGCGGGGGGGCCGGGGAGCTGTTTTTT.

This chain uses TRBV5-4 with TRBJ1-3, with 10 bases identical to TRBD1. The germline gives CDR1 SGHNT, CDR2 YYREEE (reference sequence). With 4 bases clipped from V and 8 bases from J, the junction kept 3 bases outside the gene matches. The CDR3 has 13 residues. The CDR3: CASSPGQGDTIYF. The DNA of the CDR3 is TGTGCCAGCAGCCCCGGACAGGGGGACACCATATATTTT.

The CDR3 loop reads CASSVEGGRSPLHF. CDR3 in DNA: TGTGCCAGCAGCGTAGAAGGGGGTCGTTCACCCCTCCACTTT. The J gene is TRBJ1-6, the V gene TRBV9; possible D gene TRBD1, 6 bases. The CDR3 sequence is 14 residues long. In germline, CDR1 is SGDLS, CDR2 YYNGEE. V lost 0 bases and J lost 9, with 10 bases in between.

CDR3 nucleotide sequence: TGCGCCAGCAGTCCCCAGGATAACTATGGCTACACCTTC. It codes for CASSPQDNYGYTF. The chain uses TRBV5-1 and TRBJ1-2, with D uncertain. The CDR3 is 13 amino acids. Between the trimmed V and J ends, which lost 5 bases and 1 base, there was a span of 9 bases. The V gene's germline CDR1 is SGHRS and CDR2 YFSETQ. The full variable domain, its missing parts supplied by reference TRBV5-1 and TRBJ1-2, is KAGVTQTPRYLIKTRGQQVTLSCSPISGHRSVSWYQQTPGQGLQFLFEYFSETQRNKGNFPGRFSGRQFSNSRSEMNVSTLELGDSALYLCASSPQDNYGYTFGSGTRLTVV.

The chain joins TRBV19 to TRBJ1-1; D might be TRBD1 (6 bases). CDR3 size: 16 residues. The germline gives CDR1 LNHDA, CDR2 SQIVND (reference sequence). Deletions cut 4 bases from V and 3 bases from J, with 18 bases between. This CDR3 is CASSTAGAVGDTEAFF. The DNA for the CDR3 is TGTGCCAGTAGTACTGCAGGGGCGGTAGGGGACACTGAAGCTTTCTTT.